The clone carrying this T cell receptor beta chain was detected a few times. Its antigen is unknown. This record belongs to a study of cytomegalovirus exposure and HLA in healthy donors. Among the 110 or so subjects of the validation cohort, separate from the approximately 660-subject first cohort, were the donors. General observations from the study: The listing of 150 to 200 TCR beta chains classed them as cytomegalovirus-associated. A classifier reportedly called cytomegalovirus status with high sensitivity and specificity. Generally TCR sequences proved uncommon, though certain public TCRs appeared in numerous donors.

Clones were sequenced by immunoSEQ multiplex PCR, and TCRdb holds only the in-frame ones, with some missing. The repertoire consists of about 150,000 clones, with about 88% occurring once and the leading ten covering approximately 3.2%. Per the germline V gene, CDR1 is MGHDK and CDR2 is SYGVNS. V gave up 3 bases and J gave up 2 bases, with 5 bases separating them. The CDR3 is 13 amino acids. The sequencing sample was made of PBMCs. V and J are TRBV25-1 and TRBJ1-5; D gene ambiguous. The receptor's source is a woman between 18 and 29 years old in good health and CMV-seropositive. The CDR3 here is CASSDQGNQPQHF. CDR3 DNA: TGTGCCAGCAGTGATCAGGGCAATCAGCCCCAGCATTTT.